This paragraph reports one T cell receptor (beta chain). This sample was included in a study of blood T cell repertoires in COVID-19. Study at large: In each case, the material was cDNA or gDNA derived from T cells, B-cell-depleted T cells, or PBMCs.

Germline trimming cut 0 bases from V and 5 bases from J; bases unmatched to any gene: 7. CDR3 length: 15 amino acids. Germline V gives CDR1 MNHNY, CDR2 SVGAGI (reference sequence). Per the study methods: Amplifying reference gene primers gave estimates of nucleated cell counts. Profiled with immunoSEQ multiplex PCR; TCRdb holds only in-frame clones, not every one. That table supplies the V and J calls and clone size; D and trimming were determined from the DNA. This sample yields about 370,000 clones, of which around 87% are seen a single time; around 9.3% belongs to the top ten. Enrollment of patients from Seattle took place during active infection, with longitudinal follow-up.

The source of this sequence is a woman in her 30s with COVID-19, enrolled during active disease. The chain couples TRBV6-6 to TRBJ2-7; 7 bases map to TRBD1. Source material: peripheral blood. The CDR3 sequence is CASSYSKGQGDEQYF. The DNA of the CDR3 is TGTGCCAGCAGTTACTCTAAGGGGCAGGGGGACGAGCAGTACTTC.